The rows below give T cell receptor beta chains drawn from one sample of a study of T-cell memory formation after mild COVID-19. MiXCR, applied by TCRdb to the 5' RACE reads, yields one record per CDR3 protein. The sample has 250,000 to 350,000 distinct CDR3 sequences, roughly 17% seen once. The sample was PBMCs or a T cell subset sorted from them (not recorded which). The receptor set was obtained from a man in his late teens or twenties who had mild COVID-19 (a few samples of this study predate the infection). Cell type and time point are not known. The CDR3 runs from the conserved cysteine through the conserved F or W. The D gene is left open where the match is weak. Clone size, where shown, is once, few, many, or a class for clones that have expanded.

-	-	TRBV4-2	TRBJ2-7	CASGGADSYEQYF	TGTGCCAGCGGCGGGGCAGATTCCTACGAGCAGTACTTC
many	-	TRBV5-1	TRBJ2-2	CASSLVRPDTGELFF	TGCGCCAGCAGCTTGGTAAGGCCGGACACCGGGGAGCTGTTTTTT
few	-	TRBV5-1	TRBJ2-2	CASSFVRLNTGELFF	TGCGCCAGCAGCTTTGTTCGTCTGAACACCGGGGAGCTGTTTTTT
few	-	TRBV2	TRBJ1-2	CASRSLGRDYGYTF	TGTGCCAGCAGAAGCCTGGGACGGGACTATGGCTACACCTTC
-	-	TRBV27	TRBJ2-1	CASSWRAVGNEQFF	TGTGCCAGCAGTTGGAGGGCAGTCGGAAATGAGCAGTTCTTC
few	-	TRBV6-4	TRBJ2-1	CASSELKCTRWNEQFF	TGTGCCAGCAGCGAGCTCAAGTGTACCCGATGGAATGAGCAGTTCTTC
few	TRBD2	TRBV20-1	TRBJ2-1	CSARASLAGTPYNEQFF	TGCAGTGCTAGAGCCTCACTAGCGGGGACCCCCTACAATGAGCAGTTCTTC
few	-	TRBV6-6	TRBJ2-7	CASSSAAGASGSDF	TGTGCCAGCAGTTCCGCCGCGGGCGCTTCGGGGTCGGACTTC
-	TRBD2	TRBV20-1	TRBJ2-5	CSARDMRGGETQYF	TGCAGTGCTAGAGATATGCGGGGGGGCGAGACCCAGTACTTC
-	-	TRBV9	TRBJ1-1	CASSVVGADKEAFF	TGTGCCAGCAGCGTAGTTGGGGCAGACAAAGAAGCTTTCTTT
few	-	TRBV7-9	TRBJ2-6	CASSSDPGANVLTF	TGTGCCAGCAGCTCAGACCCTGGGGCCAACGTCCTGACTTTC
few	-	TRBV5-6	TRBJ2-2	CASSLDGTRWTGELFF	TGTGCCAGCAGCTTGGATGGGACGCGATGGACCGGGGAGCTGTTTTTT
-	TRBD1	TRBV29-1	TRBJ2-3	CSVEAPGGDTQYF	TGCAGCGTTGAGGCCCCAGGGGGTGATACGCAGTATTTT
many	TRBD2	TRBV4-1	TRBJ2-5	CASSQAALAGGGRETQYF	TGCGCCAGCAGCCAAGCGGCGCTAGCGGGGGGCGGGCGAGAGACCCAGTACTTC
many	TRBD1	TRBV20-1	TRBJ2-2	CSVENRGSNTGELFF	TGCAGTGTCGAAAACAGGGGATCTAACACCGGGGAGCTGTTTTTT
few	-	TRBV29-1	TRBJ1-4	CSVMGVTNEKLFF	TGCAGCGTCATGGGGGTCACTAATGAAAAACTGTTTTTT
once	TRBD2	TRBV11-3	TRBJ2-3	CASSQSGGSTDTQYF	TGTGCCAGCAGCCAGAGCGGGGGTAGCACAGATACGCAGTATTTT
once	-	TRBV6-2/TRBV6-3	TRBJ1-6	CASSYLYPTGSPLHF	TGTGCCAGCAGTTACCTATACCCAACGGGGTCACCCCTCCACTTT
few	TRBD1	TRBV9	TRBJ1-4	CASSVGTGGNEKLFF	TGTGCCAGCAGCGTAGGAACAGGGGGCAATGAAAAACTGTTTTTT
-	TRBD1	TRBV27	TRBJ2-2	CASFNRGTGELFF	TGTGCCAGCTTTAACAGGGGCACCGGGGAGCTGTTTTTT
few	-	TRBV12-3/TRBV12-4	TRBJ1-1	CASTKGRHLNTEAFF	TGTGCCAGCACCAAGGGCCGGCATCTGAACACTGAAGCTTTCTTT
-	-	TRBV4-2	TRBJ2-1	CASSHAGRTGMYNEQFF	TGTGCCAGCAGCCATGCTGGACGGACTGGTATGTACAATGAGCAGTTCTTC
few	-	TRBV29-1	TRBJ2-1	CSVAIGGPYNEQFF	TGCAGCGTCGCGATAGGGGGTCCTTACAATGAGCAGTTCTTC
few	-	TRBV4-3	TRBJ1-4	CASSQAWLLNEKLFF	TGCGCCAGCAGCCAAGCATGGCTGTTGAATGAAAAACTGTTTTTT
few	-	TRBV29-1	TRBJ2-3	CSVETYGTELDTQYF	TGCAGCGTTGAAACCTACGGGACCGAACTTGATACGCAGTATTTT
few	TRBD2	TRBV10-3	TRBJ2-3	CAIRNASGQSTDTQYF	TGTGCCATCAGAAATGCTAGCGGGCAAAGCACAGATACGCAGTATTTT
many	TRBD2	TRBV12-3/TRBV12-4	TRBJ2-2	CASSSTSGGTSSTGELFF	TGTGCCAGCAGTTCGACTAGCGGGGGGACGTCGAGCACCGGGGAGCTGTTTTTT
-	-	TRBV21-1	TRBJ2-4	CASSPRGTGTPIGENIQYF	TGTGCCAGCAGCCCCCGGGGGACAGGGACTCCCATCGGCGAGAACATTCAGTACTTC
few	-	TRBV12-3/TRBV12-4	TRBJ2-1	CASSFRRTRVYNEQFF	TGTGCCAGCAGTTTTCGAAGGACTCGAGTCTACAATGAGCAGTTCTTC
-	-	TRBV25-1	TRBJ2-5	CASSMETQYF	TGTGCCAGCAGCATGGAGACCCAGTACTTC
-	TRBD1	TRBV4-2	TRBJ2-2	CASSRTLRGQNTGELFF	TGTGCCAGCAGCCGTACTCTCAGGGGGCAGAACACCGGGGAGCTGTTTTTT
few	-	TRBV7-9	TRBJ1-4	CASSPTTATNEKLFF	TGTGCCAGCAGCCCGACGACTGCAACTAATGAAAAACTGTTTTTT
-	-	TRBV7-9	TRBJ1-2	CASSLIVPTNYGYTF	TGTGCCAGCAGCTTAATCGTGCCGACCAACTATGGCTACACCTTC
few	-	TRBV10-3	TRBJ1-6	CAISERQAANSPLHF	TGTGCCATCAGTGAAAGGCAGGCGGCTAATTCACCCCTCCACTTT
-	TRBD1	TRBV10-3	TRBJ2-7	CAIRSGTVNSYEQYF	TGTGCCATCAGGTCCGGGACAGTAAACTCCTACGAGCAGTACTTC
many	-	TRBV29-1	TRBJ2-7	CSVEVGALYEQYF	TGCAGCGTTGAAGTCGGGGCATTATACGAGCAGTACTTC
few	-	TRBV9	TRBJ1-3	CASSSGGRDSGNTIYF	TGTGCCAGCAGCTCGGGGGGACGTGATTCTGGAAACACCATATATTTT
-	-	TRBV12-3/TRBV12-4	TRBJ2-1	CASSAFSDEQFF	TGTGCCAGCAGCGCATTCTCGGATGAGCAGTTCTTC
-	-	TRBV12-3/TRBV12-4	TRBJ2-2	CASRPTTHTGELFF	TGTGCCAGCAGACCAACTACCCACACCGGGGAGCTGTTTTTT
once	TRBD1	TRBV5-1	TRBJ2-3	CASSSGDREGDTQYF	TGCGCCAGCAGCTCGGGGGACAGGGAAGGAGATACGCAGTATTTT
-	-	TRBV25-1	TRBJ2-1	CASGDSSNEQFF	TGTGCCAGCGGTGACTCGAGTAATGAGCAGTTCTTC
-	-	TRBV27	TRBJ1-6	CASSERQADFPLHF	TGTGCCAGCAGCGAGCGGCAGGCAGATTTTCCCCTCCACTTT
-	-	TRBV5-1	TRBJ2-3	CASSKVQGGWADTQYF	TGCGCCAGCAGCAAGGTACAGGGAGGATGGGCAGATACGCAGTATTTT
-	TRBD2	TRBV4-3	TRBJ2-1	CASSQGAGGSPYNEQFF	TGCGCCAGCAGCCAAGGGGCGGGGGGGTCCCCCTACAATGAGCAGTTCTTC
many	-	TRBV5-1	TRBJ2-2	CASMVATNTGELFF	TGCGCCAGCATGGTGGCGACGAACACCGGGGAGCTGTTTTTT
-	-	TRBV30	TRBJ1-1	CAWSVGGSITEAFF	TGTGCCTGGAGTGTTGGGGGATCGATCACTGAAGCTTTCTTT
-	-	TRBV6-1	TRBJ2-7	CASSDGTTYYEQYF	TGTGCCAGCAGTGACGGGACAACATATTACGAGCAGTACTTC
few	-	TRBV4-1	TRBJ2-1	CASSQVGRRSHNEQFF	TGCGCCAGCAGCCAAGTCGGCAGGAGGTCCCACAATGAGCAGTTCTTC
-	-	TRBV10-1	TRBJ1-6	CASSELQGGTPLHF	TGCGCCAGCAGTGAGCTACAGGGAGGAACACCCCTCCACTTT
few	TRBD2	TRBV6-2/TRBV6-3	TRBJ2-1	CASSPNFGGAGFF	TGTGCCAGCAGTCCGAATTTCGGGGGGGCGGGATTCTTC
few	-	TRBV15	TRBJ1-5	CATSRGGGYNQPQHF	TGTGCCACCAGCAGAGGGGGGGGATACAATCAGCCCCAGCATTTT